The clone carrying this T cell receptor (beta chain) has just one count. The data were taken from a study of blood T cell repertoires in COVID-19. Background on the study: Sources were T cells, B-cell-depleted T cells, or PBMCs; the material itself was cDNA or gDNA.

In the authors' workflow: It was from reference gene primer amplification that nucleated cell counts were estimated. Clones were read by immunoSEQ multiplex PCR, and TCRdb kept only the in-frame ones, dropping some. V and J calls and clone size are copied from that table; D and trimming were computed from the DNA. The sample includes about 100,000 clones, about 85% of them seen just once. The CDR3 is 17 residues long. V lost 4 bases and J lost 6, with 23 bases in between. Germline V lookup: CDR1 SGHNT, CDR2 YYREEE (reference sequence). The clonotype originates from a man aged 50-60 years with active or convalescent COVID-19. Sequencing was performed on peripheral blood. This rearrangement joins TRBV5-4 to TRBJ2-1; D is perhaps TRBD2 (7 bases). This CDR3 reads CASSDPSQGGRPNEQFF. The DNA for the CDR3 is TGTGCCAGCAGCGACCCTTCACAGGGAGGGCGTCCCAATGAGCAGTTCTTC.